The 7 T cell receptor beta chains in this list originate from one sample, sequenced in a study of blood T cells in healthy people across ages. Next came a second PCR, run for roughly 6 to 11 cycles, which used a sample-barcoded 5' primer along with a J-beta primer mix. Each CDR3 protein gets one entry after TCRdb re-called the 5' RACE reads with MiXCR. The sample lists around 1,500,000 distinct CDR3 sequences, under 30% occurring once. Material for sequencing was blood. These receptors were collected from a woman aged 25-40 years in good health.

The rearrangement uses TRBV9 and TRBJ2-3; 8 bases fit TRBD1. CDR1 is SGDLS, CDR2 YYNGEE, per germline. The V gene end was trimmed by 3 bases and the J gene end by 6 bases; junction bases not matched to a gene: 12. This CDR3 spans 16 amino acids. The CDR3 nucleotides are TGTGCCAGCAGCGCGGGGGACAGGAGGAGGGAGGATACGCAGTATTTT. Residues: CASSAGDRRREDTQYF.

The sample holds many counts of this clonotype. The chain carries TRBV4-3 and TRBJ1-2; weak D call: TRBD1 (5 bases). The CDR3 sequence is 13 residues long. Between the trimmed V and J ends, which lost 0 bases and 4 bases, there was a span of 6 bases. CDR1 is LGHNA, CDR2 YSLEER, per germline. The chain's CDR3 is CASSQEGPYGYTF. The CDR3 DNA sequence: TGCGCCAGCAGCCAAGAGGGGCCCTATGGCTACACCTTC.

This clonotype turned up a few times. The CDR3 nucleotides read TGCAGTGCTAGAGTAGCCCCGGGGAATGAGCAGTTCTTC. Protein product: CSARVAPGNEQFF. The chain links TRBV20-1 to TRBJ2-1, with D perhaps matching TRBD2 (5 bases). The V gene lost 1 base and the J gene lost 7 bases, with 11 bases spanning the gap. The CDR3 covers 13 residues. Germline V gene data show CDR1 as DFQATT and CDR2 as SNEGSKA (reference sequence).

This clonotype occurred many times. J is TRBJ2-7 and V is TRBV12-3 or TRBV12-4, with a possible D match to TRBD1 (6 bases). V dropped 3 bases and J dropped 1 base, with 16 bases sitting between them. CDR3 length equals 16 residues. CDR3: CASSFETGIESYEQYF. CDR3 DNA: TGTGCCAGCAGTTTTGAGACAGGCATCGAGTCCTACGAGCAGTACTTC.

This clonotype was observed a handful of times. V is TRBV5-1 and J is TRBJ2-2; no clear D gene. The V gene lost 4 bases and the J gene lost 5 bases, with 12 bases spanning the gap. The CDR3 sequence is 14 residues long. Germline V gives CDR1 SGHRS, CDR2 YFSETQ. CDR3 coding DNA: TGCGCCAGCAGCCCACCCAGGAGTACCGGGGAGCTGTTTTTT. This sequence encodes CASSPPRSTGELFF.

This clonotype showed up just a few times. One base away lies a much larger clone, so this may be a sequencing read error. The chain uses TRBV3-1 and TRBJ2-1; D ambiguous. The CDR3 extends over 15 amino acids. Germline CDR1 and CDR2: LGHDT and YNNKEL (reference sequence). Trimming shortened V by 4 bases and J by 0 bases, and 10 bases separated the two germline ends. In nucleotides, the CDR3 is TGTGCCAGCAGCCGGGCCTCGAGCTCCTACAATGAGCAGTTCTTC. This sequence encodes CASSRASSSYNEQFF.

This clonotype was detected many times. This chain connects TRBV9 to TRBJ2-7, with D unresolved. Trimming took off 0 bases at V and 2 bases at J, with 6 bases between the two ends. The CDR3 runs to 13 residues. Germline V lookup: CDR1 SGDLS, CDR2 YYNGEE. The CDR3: CASSVGNTYEQYF. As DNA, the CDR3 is TGTGCCAGCAGCGTAGGAAACACCTACGAGCAGTACTTC.